This is a list of T cell receptor beta chains from one sample in a study of blood T cell repertoires in COVID-19. Here immunoSEQ multiplex PCR was the method, and the copy in TCRdb shows in-frame clones only, minus some. The data show around 230,000 clones, almost 85% seen once. The source material was peripheral blood. The origin of the receptors is a man aged 50 or older with COVID-19, enrolled during active disease. Both conserved end residues are part of each CDR3. A D gene is named only where the DNA matches it firmly. Only part of the rows carry a size: once, few, many, or a class if the clone is expanded.

size,V,J,D,CDR3,DNA
NA,TRBV29-1,TRBJ2-1,TRBD1,CSGTQGAPAYNEQFF,TGCAGCGGAACACAGGGGGCCCCAGCTTACAATGAGCAGTTCTTC
NA,TRBV5-5,TRBJ2-5,TRBD2,CASSLLPGGQETQYF,TGTGCCAGCAGCTTGCTTCCGGGGGGACAAGAGACCCAGTACTTC
NA,TRBV30,TRBJ2-3,NA,CAWSPPGPTQYF,TGTGCCTGGAGTCCCCCGGGTCCCACGCAGTATTTT
NA,TRBV5-4,TRBJ2-2,NA,CASSLEIGRGVTGELFF,TGTGCCAGCAGCTTGGAAATAGGGCGGGGTGTCACCGGGGAGCTGTTTTTT
NA,TRBV5-1,TRBJ1-2,NA,CASSLEDGGWEGYTF,TGCGCCAGCAGCTTGGAGGACGGAGGATGGGAAGGCTACACCTTC
NA,TRBV5-5,TRBJ1-3,NA,CASSLEADLSGNTIYF,TGTGCCAGCAGCTTGGAAGCGGACCTTTCTGGAAACACCATATATTTT
NA,TRBV6-5,TRBJ1-2,NA,CASHWEVNYGYTF,TGTGCCAGCCACTGGGAGGTTAACTATGGCTACACCTTC
NA,TRBV5-1,TRBJ2-3,NA,CASRGGGMDTQYF,TGCGCCAGCAGAGGGGGGGGCATGGATACGCAGTATTTT
NA,TRBV6-5,TRBJ1-1,NA,CASRTQRTNTEAFF,TGTGCCAGCAGAACACAACGAACGAACACTGAAGCTTTCTTT
NA,TRBV2,TRBJ2-7,TRBD2,CASRRGVLIQQYF,TGTGCCAGCAGGCGGGGGGTTTTGATCCAGCAGTACTTC
NA,TRBV9,TRBJ2-3,TRBD1,CASSVEAGGTDTQYF,TGTGCCAGCAGCGTAGAGGCAGGGGGAACAGATACGCAGTATTTT
NA,TRBV27,TRBJ2-5,TRBD2,CASSLSRGGRETQYF,TGTGCCAGCAGTTTATCTCGGGGGGGACGGGAGACCCAGTACTTC
few,TRBV29-1,TRBJ1-4,TRBD1,CSVEVAGQGAKLFF,TGCAGCGTTGAAGTCGCGGGACAGGGGGCCAAACTGTTTTTT
NA,TRBV21-1,TRBJ1-6,NA,CASSTRGGGGNSPLHF,TGTGCCAGCAGCACACGAGGGGGGGGAGGTAATTCACCCCTCCACTTT
few,TRBV4-1,TRBJ1-5,NA,CASSQDFNVIGNQPQHF,TGCGCCAGCAGCCAAGATTTTAACGTTATAGGCAATCAGCCCCAGCATTTT
NA,TRBV9,TRBJ1-1,NA,CASSVDIMNTEAFF,TGTGCCAGCAGCGTAGACATTATGAACACTGAAGCTTTCTTT
NA,TRBV7-9,TRBJ1-1,TRBD1,CASSLNGQGVPASDAEAFF,TGTGCCAGCAGCTTAAATGGACAGGGGGTCCCGGCAAGTGACGCTGAAGCTTTCTTT
NA,TRBV4-3,TRBJ1-5,TRBD1,CASSQRIGTGLNQPQHF,TGCGCCAGCAGCCAAAGGATCGGGACAGGGCTTAATCAGCCCCAGCATTTT
NA,TRBV7-8,TRBJ2-2,NA,CASSNFLSGGFTGELFF,TGTGCCAGCAGCAATTTTCTGTCCGGGGGTTTCACCGGGGAGCTGTTTTTT
NA,TRBV7-2,TRBJ1-5,NA,CASSLAGGNQPQHF,TGTGCCAGCAGCTTAGCAGGGGGCAATCAGCCCCAGCATTTT